This TCR beta chain derives from a study of Ad26.COV2.S vaccination and SARS-CoV-2 variants. TCRdb's table, derived via immunoSEQ multiplex PCR, lists solely in-frame clones and lacks some. The table has 440,000 or so clones, about nine tenths seen once. A word on this clone: The target antigen is unknown.

Study results and limitations: Substantial breadth in spike-specific CD8+ and CD4+ T cell responses was reportedly seen after vaccination.

Treatment: around 19 received Ad26.COV2.S at low or high dose, single or two shots; about five received placebo; per-sample allocation not given. Samples analyzed were those drawn on day 63 after the first vaccine or placebo injection. Vaccination employed an Ad26 vector expressing the Wuhan-strain SARS-CoV-2 spike. J was trimmed by 3 bases and V by 0 bases; bases with no gene match: 3. The CDR3 is 17 amino acids. Germline CDR1 and CDR2: SGHRS and YFSETQ. The chain recombines TRBV5-1 with TRBJ2-3; 14 nucleotides agree with TRBD2. This TCR was recovered from a person between 18 and 65 years old who received the Ad26.COV2.S COVID-19 vaccine or a placebo. The specimen was peripheral blood, collected in a trial of Ad26.COV2.S vaccine versus placebo. The CDR3 is CASSLERTSGRTDTQYF. Here the CDR3 DNA reads TGCGCCAGCAGCTTGGAAAGGACTAGCGGGAGGACAGATACGCAGTATTTT.